The next 5 T cell receptor beta chains were all read from a single sample in a study of cytomegalovirus exposure and HLA in healthy donors. A multiplex PCR was run with 60 Vbeta primers and 13 Jbeta primers. Sequencing was performed with immunoSEQ multiplex PCR; in TCRdb, only in-frame clones are kept and a portion is missing. The sample holds 150,000 or so clones, roughly 80% seen once. The sequenced material came from PBMCs. The receptor source for this set is a woman aged 35 to 49 in good health and CMV-seronegative.

The chain employs TRBV19 and TRBJ2-7; D unclear. Per germline, CDR1 LNHDA and CDR2 SQIVND (reference sequence). V lost 8 bases to trimming and J lost 0 bases, with 5 bases between them. This CDR3 spans 11 amino acids. CDR3 residues: CASPSSYEQYF. In nucleotides, the CDR3 is TGTGCCAGTCCGAGCTCCTACGAGCAGTACTTC.

The chain links TRBV7-6 to TRBJ2-1; 9 bases are shared with TRBD2. Germline CDR1 is SGHVS and CDR2 is FNYEAQ. The CDR3 runs 13 residues. V dropped 3 bases and J dropped 8; count of bases not matched to a gene: 2. CDR3 protein: CASSFGTSHEQFF. The CDR3 coding sequence is TGTGCCAGCAGCTTCGGGACTAGCCATGAGCAGTTCTTC.

This clone has only a few counts. The genes are TRBV6-1 and TRBJ2-3; tentatively, D is TRBD2 (6 bases). CDR1 MNHNS and CDR2 SASEGT come from the germline V gene. This CDR3 comprises 16 residues. V lost 0 bases and J 4 bases, leaving 14 bases between the germline ends. CDR3 sequence (DNA): TGTGCCAGCAGTGAAGCTCCGGGACTTGGGGCAGATACGCAGTATTTT. It encodes CASSEAPGLGADTQYF.

The V and J genes are TRBV19 and TRBJ2-2; the match to TRBD2 covers 7 bases. Germline CDR1 reads LNHDA; CDR2 reads SQIVND (reference sequence). The CDR3 runs 14 residues. V lost 5 bases and J lost 3; bases outside the gene matches: 3. CDR3 residues: CASSREADTGELFF. CDR3 bases: TGTGCCAGTAGTCGGGAGGCCGACACCGGGGAGCTGTTTTTT.

This clone was observed a few times. The chain links TRBV7-7 to TRBJ2-5; 7 bases align to TRBD1. The CDR3 is 16 residues long. The junction had 11 bases not matched to a gene; V was cut back by 5 bases and J by 2 bases. Germline V gives CDR1 SSHAT, CDR2 FNYEAQ (reference sequence). This CDR3 is CASSPDRVSLQETQYF. The CDR3 coding sequence is TGTGCCAGCAGCCCAGACAGGGTGTCCCTACAAGAGACCCAGTACTTC.